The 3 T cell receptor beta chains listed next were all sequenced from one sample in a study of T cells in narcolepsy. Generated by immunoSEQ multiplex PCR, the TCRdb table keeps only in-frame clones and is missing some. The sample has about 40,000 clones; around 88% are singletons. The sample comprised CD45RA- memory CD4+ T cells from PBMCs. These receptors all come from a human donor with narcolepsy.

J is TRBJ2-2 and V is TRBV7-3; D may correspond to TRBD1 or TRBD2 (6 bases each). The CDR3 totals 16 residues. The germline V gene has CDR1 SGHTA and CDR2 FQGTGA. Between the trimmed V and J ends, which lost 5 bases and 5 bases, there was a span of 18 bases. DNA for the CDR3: TGTGCCAGCAGCCTCGACTCCGGAGGGGGGACCGGGGAGCTGTTTTTT. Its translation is CASSLDSGGGTGELFF.

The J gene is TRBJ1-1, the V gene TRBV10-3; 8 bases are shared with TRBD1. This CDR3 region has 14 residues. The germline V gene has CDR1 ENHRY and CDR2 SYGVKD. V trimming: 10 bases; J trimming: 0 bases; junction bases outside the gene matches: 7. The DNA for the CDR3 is TGTGCCACCCGACAGGGGATTATGAACACTGAAGCTTTCTTT. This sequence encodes CATRQGIMNTEAFF.

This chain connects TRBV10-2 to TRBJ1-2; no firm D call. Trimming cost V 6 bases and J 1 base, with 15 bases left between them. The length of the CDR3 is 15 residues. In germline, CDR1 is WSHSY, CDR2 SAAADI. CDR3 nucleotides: TGCGCCAGCAGCGAATGGACCCTGGGTAACTATGGCTACACCTTC. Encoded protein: CASSEWTLGNYGYTF.